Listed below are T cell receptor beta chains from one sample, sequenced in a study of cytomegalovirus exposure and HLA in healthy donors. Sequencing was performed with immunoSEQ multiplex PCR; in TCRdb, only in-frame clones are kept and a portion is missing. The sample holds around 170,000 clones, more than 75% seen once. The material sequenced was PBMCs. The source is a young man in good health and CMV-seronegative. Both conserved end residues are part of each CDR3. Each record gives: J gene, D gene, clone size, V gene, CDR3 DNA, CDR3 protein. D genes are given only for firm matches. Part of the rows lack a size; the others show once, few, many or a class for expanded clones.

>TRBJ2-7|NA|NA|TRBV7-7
TGTGCTAGCAGCGCCGGACATGACTACGAGCAGTACTTC
CASSAGHDYEQYF
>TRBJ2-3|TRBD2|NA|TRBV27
TGTGCCAGCAGTTTATCTACTAGCGGTCATACGCAGTATTTT
CASSLSTSGHTQYF
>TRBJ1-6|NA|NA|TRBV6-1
TGTGCCAGCAGTGACAGGGGTAGTTCACCCCTCCACTTT
CASSDRGSSPLHF
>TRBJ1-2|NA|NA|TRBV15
TGTGCCACCAGCAGAGATCTCGAGGGAGATGGCTACACCTTC
CATSRDLEGDGYTF
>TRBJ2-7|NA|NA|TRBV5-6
TGTGCCAGCAGCTTGGATCCGCAGGGGCGGGCCGAGCAGTACTTC
CASSLDPQGRAEQYF
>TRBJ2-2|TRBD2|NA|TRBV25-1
TGTGCCAGCAGTGAGACTAGCGGGAGATGGACCGGGGAGCTGTTTTTT
CASSETSGRWTGELFF
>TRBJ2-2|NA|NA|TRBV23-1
TGCGCCAGCAGTCACTACGACTACGGGGAGCTGTTTTTT
CASSHYDYGELFF
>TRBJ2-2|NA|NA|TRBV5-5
TGTGCCAGCAGCTTTGGGACAAGCACCGGGGAGCTGTTTTTT
CASSFGTSTGELFF
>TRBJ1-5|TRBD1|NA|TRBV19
TGTGCCAGTAGTATGTTAGGGCGGGGACAGAGGAATCAGCCCCAGCATTTT
CASSMLGRGQRNQPQHF
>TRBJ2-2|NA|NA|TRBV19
TGTGCCAGTCGATTGGCGGGAACGAACACCGGGGAGCTGTTTTTT
CASRLAGTNTGELFF
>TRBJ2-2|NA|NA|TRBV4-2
TGTGCCAGCAGCTCAGGGTCCGGGGAGCTGTTTTTT
CASSSGSGELFF
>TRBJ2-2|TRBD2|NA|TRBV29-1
TGCAGCGTTGAGGCGGGGGGCTTCACCGGGGAGCTGTTTTTT
CSVEAGGFTGELFF
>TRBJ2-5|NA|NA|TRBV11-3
TGTGCCAGCAGCTTGATGTCAGGACAGAACCAAGAGACCCAGTACTTC
CASSLMSGQNQETQYF
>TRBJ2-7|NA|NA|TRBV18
TGTGCCAGCTCACCACTGATTGACAAGTCCTACGAGCAGTACTTC
CASSPLIDKSYEQYF
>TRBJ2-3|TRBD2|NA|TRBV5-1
TGCGCCAGCAGCTGGGCTAGCGGTGGGGATACGCAGTATTTT
CASSWASGGDTQYF
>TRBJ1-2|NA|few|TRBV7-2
TGTGCCAGCAGCTTAGGAGGACAGACCTCCTTGCGCTACACCTTC
CASSLGGQTSLRYTF
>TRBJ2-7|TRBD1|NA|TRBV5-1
TGCGCCAGCAGCAGGGACAGGGCTGGGAACGAGCAGTACTTC
CASSRDRAGNEQYF
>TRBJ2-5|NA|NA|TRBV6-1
TGTGCCAGCAGTTGGGCAGTGGAAGAGACCCAGTACTTC
CASSWAVEETQYF
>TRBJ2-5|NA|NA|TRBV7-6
TGTGCCAGCAGCTTATACAGGGAACGTCGGGAGACCCAGTACTTC
CASSLYRERRETQYF
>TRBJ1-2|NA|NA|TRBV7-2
TGTGCCAGCAGCTTAACGGTTCGCGGAGGCTACACCTTC
CASSLTVRGGYTF
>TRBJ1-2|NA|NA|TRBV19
TGTGCCAGTAGTAATCAGGGTTCTGCGGACTATGGCTACACCTTC
CASSNQGSADYGYTF
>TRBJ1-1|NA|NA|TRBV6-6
TGTGCCAGCAGTTACACCCCAGGGCCGAACACTGAAGCTTTCTTT
CASSYTPGPNTEAFF
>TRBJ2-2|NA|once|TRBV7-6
TGTGCCAGCAGCTTAGCGGGAGGTACCACCGGGGAGCTGTTTTTT
CASSLAGGTTGELFF
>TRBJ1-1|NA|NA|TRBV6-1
TGTGCCAGCAGTGAATTAGGGGATGGGGCTGAAGCTTTCTTT
CASSELGDGAEAFF